Listed below are T cell receptor beta chains from one sample, sequenced in a study of blood T cell repertoires in COVID-19. Generated by immunoSEQ multiplex PCR, the TCRdb table keeps only in-frame clones and is missing some. The sample consists of around 140,000 clones, about 81% of them appearing once. Sequenced material: peripheral blood. These TCRs come from a woman older than 75 with acute or convalescent COVID-19. CDR3s include the opening cysteine and the closing phenylalanine or tryptophan. A D gene is named only where the DNA matches it firmly. Clone size is shown for a subset of rows, as once, few, many or a class of expanded clone.

V gene	clone size	D gene	J gene	CDR3 length	CDR3 DNA	CDR3 protein
TRBV11-2	.	TRBD2	TRBJ2-7	16	TGTGCCAGCAGCTTAGTAGGTTTAGCGGGGTCCTACGAGCAGTACTTC	CASSLVGLAGSYEQYF
TRBV6-1	.	.	TRBJ1-5	14	TGTGCCAGCAGTGCACACAGGGACAATCAGCCCCAGCATTTT	CASSAHRDNQPQHF
TRBV5-1	.	TRBD2	TRBJ2-5	15	TGCGCCAGCAGCTTGGTAGCGGGGGATCAAGAGACCCAGTACTTC	CASSLVAGDQETQYF
TRBV5-1	.	TRBD2	TRBJ2-3	15	TGCGCCAGCAGGTATACTAGCGTGAGCGCAGATACGCAGTATTTT	CASRYTSVSADTQYF
TRBV2	.	TRBD2	TRBJ2-2	16	TGTGCCAGCAGTACCCGACTAGCGGGGGACACCGGGGAGCTGTTTTTT	CASSTRLAGDTGELFF
TRBV30	.	.	TRBJ1-3	14	TGTGCCTGGGCCGGGATTTACTCTGGAAACACCATATATTTT	CAWAGIYSGNTIYF
TRBV30	.	.	TRBJ1-3	20	TGTGCCTGGAGTCCTAACGGATGGGGCAGATGGGTTGCCTCTGGAAACACCATATATTTT	CAWSPNGWGRWVASGNTIYF
TRBV5-1	.	TRBD1	TRBJ2-7	15	TGCGCCAGCAGCGTCACCGGGACAGGGGACTACGAGCAGTACTTC	CASSVTGTGDYEQYF
TRBV7-2	once	.	TRBJ1-4	13	TGTGCCAGCAGCGTAAACAGAAGCGGAAAACTGTTTTTT	CASSVNRSGKLFF
TRBV7-8	.	.	TRBJ1-2	15	TGTGCCAGCAGCTCTGGACACGTCGGTAACTATGGCTACACCTTC	CASSSGHVGNYGYTF
TRBV11-2	.	.	TRBJ2-5	13	TGTGCCAGCAGCCGGTCGTACCAAGAGACCCAGTACTTC	CASSRSYQETQYF
TRBV6-6	.	.	TRBJ2-6	16	TGTGCCAGCAGTTACTTCCCAGACTCTGGGGCCAACGTCCTGACTTTC	CASSYFPDSGANVLTF
TRBV10-1	medium-sized	.	TRBJ1-2	13	TGCGCCAGCAGTGAACAGGGACCCTATGGCTACACCTTC	CASSEQGPYGYTF
TRBV18	.	.	TRBJ1-5	14	TGTGCCAGCTCACCACAGGGTGGGAGGCAGCCCCAGCATTTT	CASSPQGGRQPQHF
TRBV5-6	.	.	TRBJ1-4	13	TGTGCCAGCAGACCGGGGGGAAATGAAAAACTGTTTTTT	CASRPGGNEKLFF
TRBV6-5	.	.	TRBJ1-1	13	TGTGCCAGCAGTTATCGGGGAAACACTGAAGCTTTCTTT	CASSYRGNTEAFF
TRBV7-2	once	.	TRBJ1-5	15	TGTGCCAGCAGCCCACAGGGACACGGCAATCAGCCCCAGCATTTT	CASSPQGHGNQPQHF
TRBV27	.	.	TRBJ1-2	14	TGTGCCAGCAGTAGTACAGGGCGTAACTATGGCTACACCTTC	CASSSTGRNYGYTF
TRBV29-1	.	TRBD1	TRBJ1-6	14	TGCAGCGTTGACTCCGGGACAGGGGAATCACCCCTCCACTTT	CSVDSGTGESPLHF
TRBV5-1	.	.	TRBJ1-2	14	TGCGCCAGCAGCTTGGATGGGAGGGGCGGTGGCTACACCTTC	CASSLDGRGGGYTF
TRBV4-1	once	.	TRBJ1-4	14	TGCGCCAGCAGCCCCCCGGACAGTAATGAAAAACTGTTTTTT	CASSPPDSNEKLFF
TRBV19	.	.	TRBJ2-7	13	TGTGCCAGCCGAAGAAGCGGCTCCTACGAGCAGTACTTC	CASRRSGSYEQYF
TRBV6-5	.	TRBD1	TRBJ1-5	15	TGTGCCAGCACCCTCGGACAGGGGCTCAATCAGCCCCAGCATTTT	CASTLGQGLNQPQHF
TRBV19	.	TRBD1	TRBJ1-5	16	TGTGCCAGTAGCGTTCCCCAAAGGGGGCGGCTTCAGCCCCAGCATTTT	CASSVPQRGRLQPQHF
TRBV19	.	TRBD1	TRBJ1-5	14	TGTGCCAGTAGTATAGTTGACAGGGGAAAGCCCCAGCATTTT	CASSIVDRGKPQHF
TRBV7-9	.	TRBD2	TRBJ2-4	16	TGTGCCAGCAGTCCCCGAGTCGGGACTAGTGAAAACATTCAGTACTTC	CASSPRVGTSENIQYF
TRBV5-5	.	TRBD2	TRBJ2-7	15	TGTGCCAGCAGCTTGGGGGTAGCGGGGACCTACGAGCAGTACTTC	CASSLGVAGTYEQYF
TRBV5-1	few	.	TRBJ1-2	14	TGCGCCAGCAGCCAACAGGGAGTTAACTATGGCTACACCTTC	CASSQQGVNYGYTF
TRBV2	.	TRBD2	TRBJ2-1	14	TGTGCCAGCAACGGACTAGCGGGAGCATATGAGCAGTTCTTC	CASNGLAGAYEQFF
TRBV18	.	TRBD1	TRBJ1-5	16	TGTGCCAGCTCACCAACCAGGGACAGGGTGGGCCAGCCCCAGCATTTT	CASSPTRDRVGQPQHF
TRBV19	.	.	TRBJ1-3	14	TGTGCCAGTAGTCTACTCTCCCTTGGAAACACCATATATTTT	CASSLLSLGNTIYF
TRBV4-2	.	TRBD1	TRBJ1-2	14	TGTGCCAGCAGCCAGGGGGACAGGGAGAATGGCTACACCTTC	CASSQGDRENGYTF
TRBV5-4	once	TRBD1	TRBJ1-2	15	TGTGCCAGCAGCCTCCGGGACAGGGGGAACTATGGCTACACCTTC	CASSLRDRGNYGYTF
TRBV11-3	.	.	TRBJ2-7	13	TGTGCCAGCAGCTCAGGGACAATCTACGAGCAGTACTTC	CASSSGTIYEQYF
TRBV4-1	.	.	TRBJ2-5	16	TGCGCCAGCAGCCAAAAGACCGTTCGAAGCGTAGAGACCCAGTACTTC	CASSQKTVRSVETQYF
TRBV7-9	.	TRBD1	TRBJ1-3	14	TGTGCCAGCAGCCCCGGGACAGGCAGAAACACCATATATTTT	CASSPGTGRNTIYF
TRBV11-3	.	.	TRBJ2-3	14	TGTGCCAGCAGCCTCCAGGGTAGTACAGATACGCAGTATTTT	CASSLQGSTDTQYF
TRBV19	few	TRBD1	TRBJ1-5	13	TGTGCCAGTGGCGACAGGGGCAATCAGCCCCAGCATTTT	CASGDRGNQPQHF
TRBV7-9	.	TRBD1	TRBJ1-4	16	TGTGCCAGCAGCTCCGGACAGGGGGCAACTAATGAAAAACTGTTTTTT	CASSSGQGATNEKLFF
TRBV11-2	.	.	TRBJ2-1	15	TGTGCCAGCAGCCGCTGGGACATCCCCTACAATGAGCAGTTCTTC	CASSRWDIPYNEQFF
TRBV30	.	.	TRBJ2-3	13	TGTGCCCGTAGCGGAAAGGGAACAGATACGCAGTATTTT	CARSGKGTDTQYF
TRBV7-9	.	.	TRBJ1-2	13	TGTGCCAGCAGCTCCCAGGTGTTCTATGGCTACACCTTC	CASSSQVFYGYTF
TRBV3-1/TRBV3-2	.	.	TRBJ1-2	13	TGTGCCAGCAGCAACAGGGACGGCTATGGCTACACCTTC	CASSNRDGYGYTF
TRBV19	few	.	TRBJ1-3	15	TGTGCCAGTAGGCATACCCGAGGTACTGGAAACACCATATATTTT	CASRHTRGTGNTIYF
TRBV13	.	.	TRBJ2-5	13	TGTGCCAGCAGCCCCCATGCGGGGGAGACCCAGTACTTC	CASSPHAGETQYF
TRBV5-1	.	TRBD2	TRBJ2-5	16	TGCGCCAGCAGATATGCAGGGACTACCCGGAAAGAGACCCAGTACTTC	CASRYAGTTRKETQYF
TRBV6-4	.	TRBD1	TRBJ1-2	13	TGTGCCAGCAGGGGACAGGGCCTTGGTGGCTACACCTTC	CASRGQGLGGYTF
TRBV30	.	TRBD1	TRBJ1-5	15	TGTGCCTGGACCCGACAGGGGATAAGCAATCAGCCCCAGCATTTT	CAWTRQGISNQPQHF
TRBV30	.	.	TRBJ1-2	13	TGTGCCTGGAGTGACAGGGTGTCGTCTGGCTACACCTTC	CAWSDRVSSGYTF
TRBV3-1/TRBV3-2	.	TRBD1	TRBJ1-6	15	TGTGCCAGCAGCCAGCGGACAGGGACGAATTCACCCCTCCACTTT	CASSQRTGTNSPLHF
TRBV3-1/TRBV3-2	.	TRBD2	TRBJ2-3	14	TGTGCCAGCACCCTGCGGGGGGGCACAGATACGCAGTATTTT	CASTLRGGTDTQYF
TRBV7-9	few	.	TRBJ1-1	11	TGTGCCAGCAGGGCGAACACTGAAGCTTTCTTT	CASRANTEAFF